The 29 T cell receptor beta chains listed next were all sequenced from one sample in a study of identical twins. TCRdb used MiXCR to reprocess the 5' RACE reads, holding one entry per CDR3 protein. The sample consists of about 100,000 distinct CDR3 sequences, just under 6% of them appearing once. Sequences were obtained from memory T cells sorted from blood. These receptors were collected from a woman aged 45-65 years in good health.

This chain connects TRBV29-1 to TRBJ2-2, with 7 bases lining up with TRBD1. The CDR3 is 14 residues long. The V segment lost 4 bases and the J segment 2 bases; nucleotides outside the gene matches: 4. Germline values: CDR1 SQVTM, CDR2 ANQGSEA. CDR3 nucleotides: TGCAGCGTTGGAACAGGGGTAAACACCGGGGAGCTGTTTTTT. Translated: CSVGTGVNTGELFF.

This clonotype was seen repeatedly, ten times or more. Here the CDR3 DNA reads TGCAGTGCTAGGACTAGCGGAGACACCGGGGAGCTGTTTTTT. Translating it yields CSARTSGDTGELFF. The chain combines TRBV20-1 with TRBJ2-2; 9 nucleotides align to TRBD2. V lost 3 bases and J lost 3; bases outside the gene matches: 2. Germline V gene sequence: CDR1 DFQATT, CDR2 SNEGSKA (reference sequence). This CDR3 spans 14 amino acids.

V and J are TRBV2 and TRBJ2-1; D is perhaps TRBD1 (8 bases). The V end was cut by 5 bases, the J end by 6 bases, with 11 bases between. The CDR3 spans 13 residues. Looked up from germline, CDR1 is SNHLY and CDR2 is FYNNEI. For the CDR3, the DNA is TGTGCCAGCAGTACAGGGGGGGTCAATGAGCAGTTCTTC. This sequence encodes CASSTGGVNEQFF.

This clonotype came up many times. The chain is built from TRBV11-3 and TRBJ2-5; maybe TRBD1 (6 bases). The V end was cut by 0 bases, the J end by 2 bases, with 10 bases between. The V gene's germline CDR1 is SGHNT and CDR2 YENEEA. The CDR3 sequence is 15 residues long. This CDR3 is CASSLDLTGQETQYF. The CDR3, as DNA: TGTGCCAGCAGCTTAGATCTTACAGGGCAAGAGACCCAGTACTTC.

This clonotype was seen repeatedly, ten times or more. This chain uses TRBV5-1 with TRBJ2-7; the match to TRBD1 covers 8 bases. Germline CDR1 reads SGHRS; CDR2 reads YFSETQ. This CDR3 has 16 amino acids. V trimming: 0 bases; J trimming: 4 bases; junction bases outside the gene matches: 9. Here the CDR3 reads CASSLVAGQGLYEQYF. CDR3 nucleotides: TGCGCCAGCAGCTTGGTAGCAGGACAGGGTTTATACGAGCAGTACTTC. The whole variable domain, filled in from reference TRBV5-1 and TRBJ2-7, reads KAGVTQTPRYLIKTRGQQVTLSCSPISGHRSVSWYQQTPGQGLQFLFEYFSETQRNKGNFPGRFSGRQFSNSRSEMNVSTLELGDSALYLCASSLVAGQGLYEQYFGPGTRLTVT.

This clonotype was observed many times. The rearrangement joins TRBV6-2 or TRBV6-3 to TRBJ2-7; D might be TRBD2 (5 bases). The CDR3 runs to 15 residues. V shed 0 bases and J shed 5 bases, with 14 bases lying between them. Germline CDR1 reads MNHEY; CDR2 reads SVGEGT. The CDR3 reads CASSYSNEGWDEQYF. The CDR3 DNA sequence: TGTGCCAGCAGTTACTCGAACGAGGGATGGGACGAGCAGTACTTC.

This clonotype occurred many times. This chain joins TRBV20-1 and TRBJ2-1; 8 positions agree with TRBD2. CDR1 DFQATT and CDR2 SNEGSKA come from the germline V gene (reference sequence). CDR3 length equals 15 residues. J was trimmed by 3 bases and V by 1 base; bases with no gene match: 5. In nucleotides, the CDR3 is TGCAGTGCTAGAGGAGGGGCGGGAGGCTACAATGAGCAGTTCTTC. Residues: CSARGGAGGYNEQFF.

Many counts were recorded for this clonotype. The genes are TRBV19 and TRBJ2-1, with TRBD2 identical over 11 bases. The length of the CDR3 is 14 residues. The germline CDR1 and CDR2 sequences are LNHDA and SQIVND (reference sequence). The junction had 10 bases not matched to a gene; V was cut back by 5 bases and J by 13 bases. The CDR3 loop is CASSLGLAGTRQFF. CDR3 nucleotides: TGTGCCAGTAGTCTTGGACTAGCGGGTACTAGACAGTTCTTC.

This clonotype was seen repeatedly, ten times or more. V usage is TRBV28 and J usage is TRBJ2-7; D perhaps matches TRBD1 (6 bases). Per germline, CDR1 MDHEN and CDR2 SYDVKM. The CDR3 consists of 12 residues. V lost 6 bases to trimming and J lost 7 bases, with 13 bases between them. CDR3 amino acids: CASSPTGREQYF. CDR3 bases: TGTGCCAGCAGCCCAACAGGGAGAGAGCAGTACTTC.

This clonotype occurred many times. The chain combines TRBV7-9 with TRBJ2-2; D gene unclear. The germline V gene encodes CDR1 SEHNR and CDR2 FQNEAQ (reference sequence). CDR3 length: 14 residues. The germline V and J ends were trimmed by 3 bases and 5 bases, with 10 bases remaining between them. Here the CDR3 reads CASSFAHPTGELFF. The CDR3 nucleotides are TGTGCCAGCAGCTTCGCACATCCAACCGGGGAGCTGTTTTTT.

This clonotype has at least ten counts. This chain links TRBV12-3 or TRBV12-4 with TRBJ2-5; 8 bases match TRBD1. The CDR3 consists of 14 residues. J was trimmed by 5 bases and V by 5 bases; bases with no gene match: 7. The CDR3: CASSQRTGRETQYF. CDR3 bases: TGTGCCAGCAGTCAACGGACAGGGAGGGAGACCCAGTACTTC.

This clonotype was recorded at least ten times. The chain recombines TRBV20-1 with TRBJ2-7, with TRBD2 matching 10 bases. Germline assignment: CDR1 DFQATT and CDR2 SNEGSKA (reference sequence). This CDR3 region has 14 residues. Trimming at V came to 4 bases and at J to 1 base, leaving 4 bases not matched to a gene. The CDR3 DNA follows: TGCAGTGCTATGCTAGCGGGAGTATCCTACGAGCAGTACTTC. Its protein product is CSAMLAGVSYEQYF.

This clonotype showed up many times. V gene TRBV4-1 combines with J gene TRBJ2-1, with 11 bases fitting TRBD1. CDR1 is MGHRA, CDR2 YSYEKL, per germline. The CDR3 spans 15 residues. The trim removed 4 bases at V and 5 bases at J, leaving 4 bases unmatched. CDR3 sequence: CASSRGDRGDNEQFF. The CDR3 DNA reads TGCGCCAGCAGCCGAGGGGACAGGGGGGACAATGAGCAGTTCTTC.

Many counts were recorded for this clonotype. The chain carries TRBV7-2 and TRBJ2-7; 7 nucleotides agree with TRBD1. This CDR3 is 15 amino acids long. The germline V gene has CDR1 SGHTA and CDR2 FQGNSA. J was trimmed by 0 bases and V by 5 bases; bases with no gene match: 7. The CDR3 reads CASSKTGTPSYEQYF. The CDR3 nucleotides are TGTGCCAGCAGCAAGACAGGGACCCCCTCCTACGAGCAGTACTTC. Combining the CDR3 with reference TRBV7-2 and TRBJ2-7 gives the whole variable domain GAGVSQSPSNKVTEKGKDVELRCDPISGHTALYWYRQSLGQGLEFLIYFQGNSAPDKSGLPSDRFSAERTGGSVSTLTIQRTQQEDSAVYLCASSKTGTPSYEQYFGPGTRLTVT.

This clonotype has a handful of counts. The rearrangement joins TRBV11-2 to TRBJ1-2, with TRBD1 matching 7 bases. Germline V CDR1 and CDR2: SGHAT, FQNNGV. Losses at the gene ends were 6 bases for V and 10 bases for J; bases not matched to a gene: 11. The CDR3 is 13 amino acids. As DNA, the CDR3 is TGTGCCAGCAGTCAGGAACGACAGGGCGACTACACCTTC. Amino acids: CASSQERQGDYTF.

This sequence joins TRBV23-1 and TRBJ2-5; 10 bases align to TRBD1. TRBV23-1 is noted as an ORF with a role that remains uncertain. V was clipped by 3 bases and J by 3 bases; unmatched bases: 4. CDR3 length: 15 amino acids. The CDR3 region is CASSQPTGGKETQYF. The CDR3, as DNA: TGCGCCAGCAGTCAGCCGACAGGGGGCAAAGAGACCCAGTACTTC.

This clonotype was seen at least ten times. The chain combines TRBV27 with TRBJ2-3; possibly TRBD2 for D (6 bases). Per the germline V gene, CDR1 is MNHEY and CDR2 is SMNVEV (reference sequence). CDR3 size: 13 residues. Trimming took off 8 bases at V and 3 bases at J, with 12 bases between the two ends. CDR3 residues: CASLDYLTDTQYF. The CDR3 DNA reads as TGTGCCAGCTTGGACTACTTGACAGATACGCAGTATTTT.

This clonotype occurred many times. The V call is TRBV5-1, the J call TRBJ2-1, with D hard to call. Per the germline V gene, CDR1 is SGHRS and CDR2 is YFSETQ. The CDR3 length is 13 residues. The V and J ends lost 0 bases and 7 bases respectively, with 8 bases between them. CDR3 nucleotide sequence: TGCGCCAGCAGCTTGGTTCAGAGAAATGAGCAGTTCTTC. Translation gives CASSLVQRNEQFF.

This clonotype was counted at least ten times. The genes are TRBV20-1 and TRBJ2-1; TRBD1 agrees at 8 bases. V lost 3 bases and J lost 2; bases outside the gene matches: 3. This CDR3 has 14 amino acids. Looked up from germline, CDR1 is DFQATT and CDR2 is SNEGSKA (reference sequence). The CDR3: CSARDRVAYNEQFF. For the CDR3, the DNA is TGCAGTGCTAGGGACAGGGTTGCCTACAATGAGCAGTTCTTC.

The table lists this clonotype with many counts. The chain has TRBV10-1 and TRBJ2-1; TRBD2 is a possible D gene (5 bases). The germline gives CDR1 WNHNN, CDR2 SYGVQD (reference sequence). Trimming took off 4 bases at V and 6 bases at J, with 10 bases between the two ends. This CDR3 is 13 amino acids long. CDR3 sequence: CASSGPGFNEQFF. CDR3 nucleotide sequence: TGCGCCAGCAGTGGCCCGGGATTCAATGAGCAGTTCTTC.

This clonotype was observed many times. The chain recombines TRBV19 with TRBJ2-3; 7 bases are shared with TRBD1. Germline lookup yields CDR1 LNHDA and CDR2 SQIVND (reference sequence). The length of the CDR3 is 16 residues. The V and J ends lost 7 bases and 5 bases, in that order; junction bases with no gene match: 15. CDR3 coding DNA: TGTGCCAGTAAGGGGGCCGGCAGGGGGAGAGGAGATACGCAGTATTTT. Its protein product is CASKGAGRGRGDTQYF.

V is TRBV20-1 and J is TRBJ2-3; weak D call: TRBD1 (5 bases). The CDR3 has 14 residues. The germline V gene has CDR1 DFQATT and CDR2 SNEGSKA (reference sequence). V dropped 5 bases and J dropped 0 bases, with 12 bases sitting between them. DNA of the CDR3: TGCAGTGCTCCTTCGACAGCCAGCACAGATACGCAGTATTTT. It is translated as CSAPSTASTDTQYF.

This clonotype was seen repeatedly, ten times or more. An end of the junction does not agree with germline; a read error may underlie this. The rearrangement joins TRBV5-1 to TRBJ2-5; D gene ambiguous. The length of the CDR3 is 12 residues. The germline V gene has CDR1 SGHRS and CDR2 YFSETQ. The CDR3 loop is CASSLVGETQYF. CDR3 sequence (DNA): TGTGCCAGCAGCTTAGTAGGAGAGACCCAGTACTTC.

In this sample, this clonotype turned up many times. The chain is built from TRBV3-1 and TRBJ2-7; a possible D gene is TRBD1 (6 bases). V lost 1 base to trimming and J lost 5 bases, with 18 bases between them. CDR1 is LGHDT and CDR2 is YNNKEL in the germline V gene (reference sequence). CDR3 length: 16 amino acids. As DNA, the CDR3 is TGTGCCAGCAGCCAAGGGACAGATCTACGAACTAACGAGCAGTACGTC. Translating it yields CASSQGTDLRTNEQYV.

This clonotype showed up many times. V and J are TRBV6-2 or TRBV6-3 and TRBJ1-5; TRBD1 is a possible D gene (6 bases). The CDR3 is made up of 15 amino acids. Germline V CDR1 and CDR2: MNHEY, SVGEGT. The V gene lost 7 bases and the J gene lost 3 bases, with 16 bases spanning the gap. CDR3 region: CASTPRGATNQPQHF. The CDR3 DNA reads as TGTGCCAGCACCCCTAGGGGGGCAACCAATCAGCCCCAGCATTTT.

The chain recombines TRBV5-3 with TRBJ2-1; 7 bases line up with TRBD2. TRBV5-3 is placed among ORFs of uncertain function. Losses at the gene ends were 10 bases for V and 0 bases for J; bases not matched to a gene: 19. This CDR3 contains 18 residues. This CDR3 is CAPPGYSGPTSSYNEQFF. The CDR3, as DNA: TGTGCCCCCCCGGGTTATAGCGGGCCTACGAGCTCCTACAATGAGCAGTTCTTC.

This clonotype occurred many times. The CDR3: CASSFGGAVSYNEQFF. In nucleotides, the CDR3 is TGTGCCAGCAGTTTTGGGGGGGCAGTTTCCTACAATGAGCAGTTCTTC. V and J are TRBV12-3 or TRBV12-4 and TRBJ2-1, with D perhaps TRBD2 (7 bases). Trimming shortened V by 3 bases and J by 1 base, and 13 bases separated the two germline ends. The CDR3 consists of 16 residues.

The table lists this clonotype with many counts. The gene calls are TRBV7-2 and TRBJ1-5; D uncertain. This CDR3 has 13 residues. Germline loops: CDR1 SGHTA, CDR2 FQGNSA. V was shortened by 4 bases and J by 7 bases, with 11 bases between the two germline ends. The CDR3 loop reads CASSSGAGQPQHF. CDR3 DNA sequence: TGTGCCAGCAGCTCTGGCGCGGGACAGCCCCAGCATTTT. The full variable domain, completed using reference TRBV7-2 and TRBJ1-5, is GAGVSQSPSNKVTEKGKDVELRCDPISGHTALYWYRQSLGQGLEFLIYFQGNSAPDKSGLPSDRFSAERTGGSVSTLTIQRTQQEDSAVYLCASSSGAGQPQHFGDGTRLSIL.

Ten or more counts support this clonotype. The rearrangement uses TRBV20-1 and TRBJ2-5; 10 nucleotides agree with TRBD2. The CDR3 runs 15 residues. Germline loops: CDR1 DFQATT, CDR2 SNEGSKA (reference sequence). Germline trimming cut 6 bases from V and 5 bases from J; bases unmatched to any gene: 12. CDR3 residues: CSATRSSGSWETQYF. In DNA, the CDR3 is TGCAGTGCCACCAGATCTAGCGGGAGTTGGGAGACCCAGTACTTC.